Listed below are T cell receptor beta chains from one sample, sequenced in a study of CD4+ T cells in melanoma. The repertoire was sequenced with immunoSEQ multiplex PCR; TCRdb's copy has only in-frame clones and lacks some. The table lists around 19,000 clones, roughly 80% of them singletons. Material for sequencing was cells from a culture (not recorded whether cultured in vitro). The receptors originated from a human donor with melanoma. CDR3s include the opening cysteine and the closing phenylalanine or tryptophan. Fields, in order: clone size, D gene, V gene, J gene, CDR3 DNA, CDR3 protein. D genes are given only for firm matches. Rows give clone size only sometimes, using once, few, many, or a class for an expanded clone.

clone_size: once
d_call: -
v_call: TRBV15
j_call: TRBJ1-3
cdr3_nt: TGTGCCACCAGCAGAGCTCCTCAAGGCGGTGGAAACACCATATATTTT
cdr3_aa: CATSRAPQGGGNTIYF

clone_size: once
d_call: TRBD1
v_call: TRBV15
j_call: TRBJ1-2
cdr3_nt: TGTGCCACCAGCATTGGACAGGGGGGCTATGGCTACACCTTC
cdr3_aa: CATSIGQGGYGYTF

clone_size: -
d_call: -
v_call: TRBV5-1
j_call: TRBJ1-1
cdr3_nt: TGCGCCAGCAGCTTCCCCCGGCAAGGGGGGAACACTGAAGCTTTCTTT
cdr3_aa: CASSFPRQGGNTEAFF

clone_size: -
d_call: -
v_call: TRBV30
j_call: TRBJ1-1
cdr3_nt: TGTGCCTGGAGTTACGCACAGGGTACTGAAGCTTTCTTT
cdr3_aa: CAWSYAQGTEAFF

clone_size: -
d_call: TRBD2
v_call: TRBV19
j_call: TRBJ2-4
cdr3_nt: TGTGCCAGTAGTATCGGGGGGAAAAACATTCAGTACTTC
cdr3_aa: CASSIGGKNIQYF

clone_size: -
d_call: -
v_call: TRBV29-1
j_call: TRBJ2-7
cdr3_nt: TGCAGCGTTGTTCGGGGGACCGAGCAGTACTTC
cdr3_aa: CSVVRGTEQYF

clone_size: -
d_call: -
v_call: TRBV27
j_call: TRBJ2-3
cdr3_nt: TGTGCCAGCGGTCCGGGACTCCCCACAGATACGCAGTATTTT
cdr3_aa: CASGPGLPTDTQYF

clone_size: once
d_call: TRBD2
v_call: TRBV18
j_call: TRBJ2-1
cdr3_nt: TGTGCCAGCTCACCACCAATCTGGACTAGCGGGGTGGTCAATGAGCAGTTCTTC
cdr3_aa: CASSPPIWTSGVVNEQFF

clone_size: -
d_call: -
v_call: TRBV29-1
j_call: TRBJ2-5
cdr3_nt: TGCAGCGTTGAAAAGGGGGGGGGAGAGACCCAGTACTTC
cdr3_aa: CSVEKGGGETQYF

clone_size: -
d_call: -
v_call: TRBV25-1
j_call: TRBJ2-7
cdr3_nt: TGTGCCAGCAGTGAGGTCTACGAGCAGTACTTC
cdr3_aa: CASSEVYEQYF

clone_size: -
d_call: TRBD1
v_call: TRBV5-1
j_call: TRBJ2-6
cdr3_nt: TGCGCCAGCAGTTTAACGGGACAGGGGCCAGGCTCTTCTGGGGCCAACGTCCTGACTTTC
cdr3_aa: CASSLTGQGPGSSGANVLTF

clone_size: -
d_call: -
v_call: TRBV6-1
j_call: TRBJ1-6
cdr3_nt: TGTGCCAGCAGCGCCGGTCCTTATAATTCACCCCTCCACTTT
cdr3_aa: CASSAGPYNSPLHF

clone_size: -
d_call: TRBD1
v_call: TRBV7-3
j_call: TRBJ2-1
cdr3_nt: TGTGCCAGCAGCTCCGGACAGGGACACAATGAGCAGTTCTTC
cdr3_aa: CASSSGQGHNEQFF

clone_size: -
d_call: -
v_call: TRBV11-2
j_call: TRBJ2-7
cdr3_nt: TGTGCCAGCAGCTTAGGCCGGCACTCCCGATCCTACGAGCAGTACTTC
cdr3_aa: CASSLGRHSRSYEQYF